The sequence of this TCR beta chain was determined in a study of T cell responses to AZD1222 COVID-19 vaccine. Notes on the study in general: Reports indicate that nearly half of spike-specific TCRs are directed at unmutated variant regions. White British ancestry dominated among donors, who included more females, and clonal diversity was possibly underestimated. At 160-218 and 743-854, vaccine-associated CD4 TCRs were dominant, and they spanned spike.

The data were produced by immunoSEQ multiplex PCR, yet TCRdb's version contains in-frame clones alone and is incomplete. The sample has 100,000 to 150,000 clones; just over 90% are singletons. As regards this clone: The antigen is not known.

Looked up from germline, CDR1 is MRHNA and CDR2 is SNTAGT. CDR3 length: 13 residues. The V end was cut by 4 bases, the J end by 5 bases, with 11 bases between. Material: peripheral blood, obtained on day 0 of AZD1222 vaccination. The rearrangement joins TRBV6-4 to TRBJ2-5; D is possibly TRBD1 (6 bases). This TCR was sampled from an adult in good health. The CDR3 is CASSAGVLETQYF. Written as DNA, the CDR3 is TGTGCCAGCAGTGCAGGGGTTTTGGAGACCCAGTACTTC.